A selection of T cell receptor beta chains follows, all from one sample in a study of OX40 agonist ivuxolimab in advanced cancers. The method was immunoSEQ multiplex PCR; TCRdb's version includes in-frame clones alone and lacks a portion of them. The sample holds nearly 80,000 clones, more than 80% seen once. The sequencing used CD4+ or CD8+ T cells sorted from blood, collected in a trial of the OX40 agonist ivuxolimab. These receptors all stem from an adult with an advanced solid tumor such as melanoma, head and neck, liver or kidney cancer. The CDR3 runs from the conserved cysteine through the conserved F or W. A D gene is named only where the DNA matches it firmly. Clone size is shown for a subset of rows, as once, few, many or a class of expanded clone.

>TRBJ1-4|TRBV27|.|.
TGTGCCAGCAGTTTATCGATCCCGGGACACGGGGGTGAAAAACTGTTTTTT
CASSLSIPGHGGEKLFF
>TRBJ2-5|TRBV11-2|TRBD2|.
TGTGCCAGCAGCTTAGCCAGCGGGGGGCCCCAAGAGACCCAGTACTTC
CASSLASGGPQETQYF
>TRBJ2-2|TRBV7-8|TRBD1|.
TGTGCCAGCAGCCCTGGACAGGGGAGCACCGGGGAGCTGTTTTTT
CASSPGQGSTGELFF
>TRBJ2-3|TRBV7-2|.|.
TGTGCCAGCAGCCCGTACCGTGTGGATACGCAGTATTTT
CASSPYRVDTQYF
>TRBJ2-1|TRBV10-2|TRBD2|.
TGCGCCAGCAGACCCGGACTAGCAACCAATGAGCAGTTCTTC
CASRPGLATNEQFF
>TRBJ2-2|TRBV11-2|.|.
TGTGCCAGCAGCTTAGTACAGCGCCCTTCGAACACCGGGGAGCTGTTTTTT
CASSLVQRPSNTGELFF
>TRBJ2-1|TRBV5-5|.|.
TGTGCCAGCAGCTTGGATTGGGCAAGGGAGCAGTTCTTC
CASSLDWAREQFF
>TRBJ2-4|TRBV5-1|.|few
TGCGCCAGCAGCCAGCAGGGGTCCAAAAACATTCAGTACTTC
CASSQQGSKNIQYF
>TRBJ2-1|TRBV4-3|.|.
TGCGCCAGCAGCCAAGCTCTGGACAATGAGCAGTTCTTC
CASSQALDNEQFF
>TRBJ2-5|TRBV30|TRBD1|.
TGTGCCTGGAGTTCCCTCCGTCCGGGACAGGGGGAGACCCAGTACTTC
CAWSSLRPGQGETQYF
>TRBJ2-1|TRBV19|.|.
TGTGCCAGTAGTATAGCTAGCGCGATTTACAATGAGCAGTTCTTC
CASSIASAIYNEQFF
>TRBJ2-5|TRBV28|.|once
TGTGCCAGCAGTTTGGCGGGGAACTCGTACCAAGAGACCCAGTACTTC
CASSLAGNSYQETQYF
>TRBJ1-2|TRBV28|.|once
TGTGCCAGCAGTTTAGGAGGGGTAAGCAACTATGGCTACACCTTC
CASSLGGVSNYGYTF
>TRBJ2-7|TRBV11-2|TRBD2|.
TGTGCCAGCAGCTTTTTGGCTGGACTAGCTCTTTCCTACGAGCAGTACTTC
CASSFLAGLALSYEQYF
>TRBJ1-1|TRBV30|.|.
TGTGCCTGGAGTTTTCAGGAGAACACTGAAGCTTTCTTT
CAWSFQENTEAFF
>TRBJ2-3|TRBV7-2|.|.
TGTGCCAGCAGCATAGAGCTGATCCCAGATACGCAGTATTTT
CASSIELIPDTQYF
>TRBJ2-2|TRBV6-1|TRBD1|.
TGTGCCAGCATGAGGGACAGTTGGAACACCGGGGAGCTGTTTTTT
CASMRDSWNTGELFF